This T cell receptor (beta chain) was identified during a study of cytomegalovirus exposure and HLA in healthy donors. This clone was found once. The approximately 120-subject validation cohort, separate from the approximately 670-subject first cohort, included the donors. In germline, CDR1 is SGHRS, CDR2 YFSETQ. V lost 3 bases, J lost 2 bases, and 8 bases stayed unmatched. This CDR3 has 16 residues. Only in-frame clones appear in the TCRdb table, and some are missing; sequencing was by immunoSEQ multiplex PCR. The sample gives approximately 260,000 clones, 86% of which show up once; less than 1.2% is in the top ten.

The sequence was obtained from a woman between 18 and 29 years old in good health and CMV-seronegative. Sequenced material: PBMCs. V usage is TRBV5-1 and J usage is TRBJ1-3; TRBD1 matches 7 bases. CDR3 DNA sequence: TGCGCCAGCAGCTCGAGGTCAGGGGGGCCTGGAAACACCATATATTTT. Translation: CASSSRSGGPGNTIYF.